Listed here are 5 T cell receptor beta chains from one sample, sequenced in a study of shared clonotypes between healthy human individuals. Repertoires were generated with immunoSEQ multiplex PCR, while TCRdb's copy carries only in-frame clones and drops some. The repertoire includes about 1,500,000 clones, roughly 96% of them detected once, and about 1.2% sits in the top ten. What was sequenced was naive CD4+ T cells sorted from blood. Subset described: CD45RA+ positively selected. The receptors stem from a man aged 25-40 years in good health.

The CDR3 spells CARIGGIANTGELFF. The CDR3 DNA reads TGCGCCAGAATTGGGGGGATCGCGAACACCGGGGAGCTGTTTTTT. The chain is built from TRBV23-1 and TRBJ2-2; D may be TRBD2 (6 bases). TRBV23-1 is filed as an ORF, its function uncertain. The CDR3 has 15 amino acids. Trimming took off 9 bases at V and 0 bases at J, with 14 bases between the two ends.

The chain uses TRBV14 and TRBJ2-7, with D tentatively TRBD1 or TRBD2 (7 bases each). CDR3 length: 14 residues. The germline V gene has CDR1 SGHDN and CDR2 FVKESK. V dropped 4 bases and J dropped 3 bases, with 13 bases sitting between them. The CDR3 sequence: CASSPTGEGYEQYF. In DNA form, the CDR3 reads TGTGCCAGCAGCCCCACAGGGGAGGGCTACGAGCAGTACTTC.

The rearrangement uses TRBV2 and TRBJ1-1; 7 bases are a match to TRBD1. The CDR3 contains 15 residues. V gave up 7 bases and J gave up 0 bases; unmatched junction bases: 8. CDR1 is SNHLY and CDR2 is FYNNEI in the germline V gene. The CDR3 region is CASTGQGGMNTEAFF. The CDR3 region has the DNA TGTGCCAGCACCGGCCAGGGGGGTATGAACACTGAAGCTTTCTTT. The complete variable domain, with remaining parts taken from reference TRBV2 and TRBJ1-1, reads EPEVTQTPSHQVTQMGQEVILRCVPISNHLYFYWYRQILGQKVEFLVSFYNNEISEKSEIFDDQFSVERPDGSNFTLKIRSTKLEDSAMYFCASTGQGGMNTEAFFGQGTRLTVV.

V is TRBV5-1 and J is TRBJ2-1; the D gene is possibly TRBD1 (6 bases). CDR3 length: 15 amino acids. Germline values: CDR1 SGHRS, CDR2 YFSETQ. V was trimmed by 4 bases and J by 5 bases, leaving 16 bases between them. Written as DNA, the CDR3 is TGCGCCAGCAGCCTAGGATTACAGGGACACAATGAGCAGTTCTTC. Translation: CASSLGLQGHNEQFF.

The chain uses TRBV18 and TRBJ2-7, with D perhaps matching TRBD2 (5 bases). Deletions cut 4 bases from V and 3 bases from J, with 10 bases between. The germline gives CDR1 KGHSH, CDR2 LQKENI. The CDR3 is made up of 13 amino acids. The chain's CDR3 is CASSLGGDYEQYF. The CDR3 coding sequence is TGTGCCAGCTCACTTGGAGGAGACTACGAGCAGTACTTC.